The rows below give T cell receptor beta chains drawn from one sample of a study of Graves' ophthalmopathy and Graves' hyperthyroidism. TCRdb re-called the multiplex PCR reads through MiXCR, storing one row per CDR3 protein. The sample includes around 670,000 distinct CDR3 sequences, 40% seen only once; the top ten take approximately 43%. Sequencing was performed on peripheral blood. The source is an adult man with Graves' ophthalmopathy. The CDR3 runs from the conserved cysteine through the conserved F or W. D genes are given only for firm matches. Only part of the rows carry a size: once, few, many, or a class if the clone is expanded.

clone_size,d_call,v_call,j_call,cdr3_nt,cdr3_aa
many,.,TRBV9,TRBJ2-7,TGTGCCAGCAGCGGAATAGCAGACGAGCAGTACTTC,CASSGIADEQYF
.,.,TRBV7-9,TRBJ1-1,TGTGCCAGCAGCTTAGAAGACGGGCGGTTCACTGAAGCTTTCTTT,CASSLEDGRFTEAFF
many,.,TRBV2,TRBJ1-1,TGTGCCAGCAGCCGGATCCCAAACACTGAAGCTTTCTTT,CASSRIPNTEAFF
many,TRBD2,TRBV29-1,TRBJ2-7,TGCAGCGTTGAGGGAGGGGCCTATCCCTACGAGCAGTACTTC,CSVEGGAYPYEQYF
.,.,TRBV20-1,TRBJ1-5,TGCAGTGCTAGTAGTACAGAAATAAGCAATCAGCCCCAGCATTTT,CSASSTEISNQPQHF
many,.,TRBV29-1,TRBJ1-2,TGCAGCGTTGAGAACAGATACTATGGCTACACCTTC,CSVENRYYGYTF
many,.,TRBV2,TRBJ1-5,TGTGCCAGCAGCCCCGGGGGCGGAGGGGGCAATCAGCCCCAGCATTTT,CASSPGGGGGNQPQHF
.,.,TRBV10-3,TRBJ1-1,TGTGCCAGCAGTTACGGGGGGGAGAACACTGAAGCTTTCTTT,CASSYGGENTEAFF
.,TRBD2,TRBV7-7,TRBJ2-5,TGTGCTAGACTAGCGGGACGAGAGACCCAGTACTTC,CARLAGRETQYF
.,.,TRBV7-9,TRBJ2-7,TGTGCCAGCAGCTTAGATGTGGGGGGAGGCTACGAGCAGTACTTC,CASSLDVGGGYEQYF
many,.,TRBV2,TRBJ1-2,TGTGCCAGCAGTGAAGCGCTTCGGGGGGCAGGGTATGGCTACACCTTC,CASSEALRGAGYGYTF
many,.,TRBV2,TRBJ2-6,TGTGCCAGCAGTGAAGCGCTCCTCCCGAGGGTCCTGACTTTC,CASSEALLPRVLTF
many,.,TRBV10-3,TRBJ1-2,TGTGCCATCAGTGAGTCGGGGACCCGACTATCCTATGGCTACACCTTC,CAISESGTRLSYGYTF
few,.,TRBV12-3/TRBV12-4,TRBJ2-5,TGTGCCAGCACCCTGAGGGAGGAGGGAGAGACCCAGTACTTC,CASTLREEGETQYF
many,.,TRBV6-5,TRBJ1-2,TGTGCCAGCAGTTACGGTGGTAACGGCTACACCTTC,CASSYGGNGYTF
many,.,TRBV15,TRBJ1-5,TGTGCCACCAGCAGGTTACGCGACAGAATCAATCAGCCCCAGCATTTT,CATSRLRDRINQPQHF
.,.,TRBV7-3,TRBJ2-2,TGTGCCAGCAGCCTCAATGGCGGGGACGGGGAGCTGTTTTTT,CASSLNGGDGELFF